The 14 T cell receptor beta chains below come from one sample, sequenced in a study of identical twins. TCRdb re-called the 5' RACE reads through MiXCR, storing one row per CDR3 protein. This table holds a few hundred thousand distinct CDR3 sequences, 7.5% to 9.5% found once. Separately, the same data were catalogued under a study of yellow fever vaccine responses in identical twins.

The material sequenced was CD8+ T cells sorted from blood. Receptors were obtained from a young woman in good health.

The V and J genes are TRBV27 and TRBJ2-3; 7 nucleotides agree with TRBD1. CDR1 is MNHEY, CDR2 SMNVEV, per germline (reference sequence). After removal of 5 bases from V and 2 bases from J, the junction contained 4 bases not matched to a gene. There are 14 residues in the CDR3. The CDR3 DNA is TGTGCCAGCAGTGAAGACAGGGACACAGATACGCAGTATTTT. Its translation: CASSEDRDTDTQYF.

This clonotype was counted ten times or more. The rearrangement joins TRBV12-3 or TRBV12-4 to TRBJ2-1; D is perhaps TRBD2 (5 bases). V was shortened by 0 bases and J by 10 bases, with 10 bases between the two germline ends. This CDR3 spans 13 amino acids. The CDR3 DNA reads as TGTGCCAGCAGTTTAGCGGGAGATAAAGAGCAGTTCTTC. Its translation: CASSLAGDKEQFF.

This clonotype was seen repeatedly, ten times or more. The rearrangement links TRBV5-5 to TRBJ1-1; D is undetermined. Between the trimmed V and J ends, which lost 1 base and 0 bases, there was a span of 10 bases. CDR3 length: 15 amino acids. The germline gives CDR1 SGHKS, CDR2 YYEKEE (reference sequence). The CDR3 coding sequence is TGTGCCAGCAGCTTGTTTGGGATGATGAACACTGAAGCTTTCTTT. It encodes CASSLFGMMNTEAFF.

The rearrangement links TRBV9 to TRBJ2-7, with 7 bases fitting TRBD2. In germline, CDR1 is SGDLS, CDR2 YYNGEE. This CDR3 spans 17 amino acids. The ends lost 4 bases at V and 0 bases at J; junction bases unmatched: 13. CDR3 region: CASSPRLIGGDSYEQYF. In DNA, the CDR3 is TGTGCCAGCAGCCCACGGCTCATTGGGGGGGACTCCTACGAGCAGTACTTC.

This chain links TRBV7-6 with TRBJ2-1; no firm D call. V lost 4 bases and J lost 2, with 6 bases in between. The CDR3 spans 13 residues. Per the germline V gene, CDR1 is SGHVS and CDR2 is FNYEAQ. DNA of the CDR3: TGTGCCAGCAGCTCCCTAGCCTACAATGAGCAGTTCTTC. The encoded protein is CASSSLAYNEQFF.

The chain joins TRBV7-9 to TRBJ2-2; 8 bases match TRBD1. The ends lost 5 bases at V and 3 bases at J; junction bases unmatched: 8. This CDR3 contains 16 residues. Germline CDR1 and CDR2: SEHNR and FQNEAQ (reference sequence). CDR3 coding DNA: TGTGCCAGCAGCAGTTCAGGGGGCCGGGACACCGGGGAGCTGTTTTTT. Encoded protein: CASSSSGGRDTGELFF.

The rearrangement uses TRBV7-9 and TRBJ2-3; 11 bases are shared with TRBD2. After removal of 6 bases from V and 4 bases from J, the junction contained 3 bases not matched to a gene. The CDR3 has 14 amino acids. Germline V gene lookup returns CDR1 SEHNR and CDR2 FQNEAQ (reference sequence). Written as DNA, the CDR3 is TGTGCCAGCAGTATGGGACTAGCGGCAGATACGCAGTATTTT. This translates into CASSMGLAADTQYF.

This clonotype was counted many times. The chain recombines TRBV27 with TRBJ2-1, with 8 bases that match TRBD1. The CDR3 runs to 15 residues. V lost 5 bases and J lost 3; bases outside the gene matches: 6. Germline-derived CDR1 and CDR2 are MNHEY and SMNVEV (reference sequence). CDR3 residues: CASSPRTGIYNEQFF. CDR3 nucleotides: TGTGCCAGCAGTCCAAGGACAGGGATCTACAATGAGCAGTTCTTC.

This rearrangement joins TRBV15 to TRBJ2-7, with D perhaps matching TRBD1 (6 bases). V shed 0 bases and J shed 0 bases, with 15 bases lying between them. CDR3 size: 17 residues. Germline V lookup: CDR1 LNHNV, CDR2 YYDKDF (reference sequence). This CDR3 is CATSRDVVGTTSYEQYF. CDR3 DNA sequence: TGTGCCACCAGCAGAGATGTGGTGGGGACAACCTCCTACGAGCAGTACTTC.

The chain recombines TRBV3-1 with TRBJ2-2; TRBD2 matches 11 bases. The CDR3 sequence is 18 residues long. In germline, CDR1 is LGHDT, CDR2 YNNKEL (reference sequence). With 3 bases clipped from V and 1 base from J, the junction kept 7 bases outside the gene matches. CDR3 coding DNA: TGTGCCAGCAGCCAGGAAATGGGACTAGCGGAGAACACCGGGGAGCTGTTTTTT. Its protein is CASSQEMGLAENTGELFF.

This clonotype came up a few times. The CDR3 protein is CSVEGRGQGLFF. CDR3 in DNA: TGCAGCGTTGAAGGACGGGGGCAGGGACTGTTTTTT. This sequence joins TRBV29-1 and TRBJ1-4; tentatively, D is TRBD1 (6 bases). V was cut by 1 base and J by 13 bases, with 13 bases left in between. The CDR3 consists of 12 residues. Germline V gene lookup returns CDR1 SQVTM and CDR2 ANQGSEA.

J is TRBJ2-7 and V is TRBV20-1; D possibly corresponds to TRBD1 (7 bases). CDR1 is DFQATT and CDR2 is SNEGSKA in the germline V gene (reference sequence). The CDR3 contains 14 residues. V shed 6 bases and J shed 4 bases, with 19 bases lying between them. The chain's CDR3 is CSAEDRRESYEQYF. The CDR3 nucleotides are TGCAGTGCAGAGGACAGGAGGGAATCATACGAGCAGTACTTC.

In this sample, this clonotype turned up a few times. J is TRBJ1-2 and V is TRBV24-1, with D possibly matching TRBD1 (5 bases). CDR1 is KGHDR and CDR2 is SFDVKD in the germline V gene. The V end was cut by 3 bases, the J end by 3 bases, with 13 bases between. This CDR3 region has 15 residues. CDR3 protein: CATSDLRDGYYGYTF. CDR3 in DNA: TGTGCCACCAGTGATCTCCGGGACGGATACTATGGCTACACCTTC.

This clonotype was counted at least ten times. The CDR3 DNA sequence: TGTGCCAGCAGCCAAGCCTCCGGGACTAGCCAGTACCAAGAGACCCAGTACTTC. This codes for CASSQASGTSQYQETQYF. The rearrangement links TRBV3-1 to TRBJ2-5, with TRBD2 matching 9 bases. Germline trimming cut 1 base from V and 0 bases from J; bases unmatched to any gene: 9. CDR3 size: 18 residues. CDR1 and CDR2 from the germline V gene are LGHDT and YNNKEL (reference sequence).